This TCR beta chain is from a study of blood T cell repertoires in COVID-19. A single count supports this clone. Only in-frame clones appear in the TCRdb table, and some are missing; sequencing was by immunoSEQ multiplex PCR. The profile shows more than 95,000 clones, about 79% of them singletons. Germline V gene data show CDR1 as ENHRY and CDR2 as SYGVKD. V was cut by 4 bases and J by 2 bases, with 8 bases left in between. The CDR3 covers 13 residues. The chain combines TRBV10-3 with TRBJ1-2; tentatively, D is TRBD1 (5 bases). Material for sequencing was peripheral blood. The TCR comes from a woman older than 75 with active or convalescent COVID-19. In nucleotides, the CDR3 is TGTGCCATCAGTGCGGACATAAACTATGGCTACACCTTC. Its protein is CAISADINYGYTF.